These 11 T cell receptor beta chains came from one sample sequenced in a study of CD8 T cells in ankylosing spondylitis. TCRdb re-analysed the 5' RACE reads in MiXCR, keeping a single row per CDR3 protein. The sample contains some 290,000 distinct CDR3 sequences, 15% to 25% of which appear only once. The specimen sequenced was blood, either unsorted or a sorted T cell fraction (not recorded which). The receptor source for this set is a male donor with ankylosing spondylitis or in good health (not recorded which).

The chain has TRBV29-1 and TRBJ1-2, with D possibly matching TRBD1 (6 bases). Trimming took off 4 bases at V and 1 base at J, with 19 bases between the two ends. CDR3 length equals 16 residues. Germline CDR1 reads SQVTM; CDR2 reads ANQGSEA. The CDR3 nucleotides are TGCAGCGTTGGGGTCCCGAGTGGGGGCGTTAACTATGGCTACACCTTC. As protein: CSVGVPSGGVNYGYTF.

On this clonotype: An end of the junction does not agree with germline; a read error may underlie this. The chain joins TRBV3-1 to TRBJ2-5; D gene unclear. Per the germline V gene, CDR1 is LGHDT and CDR2 is YNNKEL (reference sequence). The CDR3 is 11 residues long. The chain's CDR3 is CASSQEANPTF. The CDR3 coding sequence is TGTGCCAGCAGCCAAGAGGCCAACCCCACTTTC.

The chain links TRBV27 to TRBJ2-2; D is undetermined. Germline V gene data show CDR1 as MNHEY and CDR2 as SMNVEV (reference sequence). Trimming took 1 base from V and 4 from J, leaving 10 bases between them. This CDR3 has 15 residues. Here the CDR3 DNA reads TGTGCCAGCAGTTTATTTCTATCCCGCACCGGGGAGCTGTTTTTT. Its protein is CASSLFLSRTGELFF.

The genes are TRBV10-3 and TRBJ2-3; 13 nucleotides align to TRBD2. The germline CDR1 and CDR2 sequences are ENHRY and SYGVKD. J was trimmed by 4 bases and V by 0 bases; bases with no gene match: 13. The CDR3 sequence is 20 residues long. CDR3 nucleotide sequence: TGTGCCATCAGTGAGTCCCGGAGACTAGCGGGGGGTCTGGGGTCAGATACGCAGTATTTT. It codes for CAISESRRLAGGLGSDTQYF.

This clonotype was observed a few times. V is TRBV7-6 and J is TRBJ2-7; no firm D call. CDR1 and CDR2 (germline): SGHVS, FNYEAQ. The V and J ends lost 4 bases and 5 bases respectively, with 30 bases between them. The length of the CDR3 is 19 residues. CDR3 sequence reads: CASSSNWRTRAILGHEQYV. For the CDR3, the DNA is TGTGCCAGCAGCTCCAATTGGCGTACGCGTGCGATTTTGGGCCACGAGCAGTACGTC.

In this sample, this clonotype turned up a few times. V usage is TRBV3-1 and J usage is TRBJ2-2; the match to TRBD1 covers 7 bases. Germline assignment: CDR1 LGHDT and CDR2 YNNKEL (reference sequence). The length of the CDR3 is 14 residues. With V trimmed by 6 bases and J by 4 bases, 5 bases remained unmatched. CDR3 region: CASRTGFGTGELFF. CDR3 coding DNA: TGTGCCAGCAGGACAGGGTTCGGCACCGGGGAGCTGTTTTTT.

This clonotype was seen more than once but under ten times. The V gene is TRBV12-3 or TRBV12-4, the J gene TRBJ2-3, with a possible D match to TRBD2 (6 bases). V gave up 7 bases and J gave up 1 base, with 12 bases separating them. This CDR3 has 14 amino acids. CDR3 in DNA: TGTGCCAGCACCTCTAGCGACCGCACAGATACGCAGTATTTT. Translating gives CASTSSDRTDTQYF.

This sequence joins TRBV2 and TRBJ1-5; a possible D gene is TRBD1 (5 bases). Trimming removed 7 bases from V and 1 base from J, with 8 bases in between. Germline V gene lookup returns CDR1 SNHLY and CDR2 FYNNEI. The CDR3 sequence is 13 residues long. This CDR3 is CASTGPSNQPQHF. Here the CDR3 DNA reads TGTGCCAGCACGGGGCCGAGCAATCAGCCCCAGCATTTT. The complete variable domain, with remaining parts taken from reference TRBV2 and TRBJ1-5, reads EPEVTQTPSHQVTQMGQEVILRCVPISNHLYFYWYRQILGQKVEFLVSFYNNEISEKSEIFDDQFSVERPDGSNFTLKIRSTKLEDSAMYFCASTGPSNQPQHFGDGTRLSIL.

At least ten counts were recorded for this clonotype. The gene calls are TRBV29-1 and TRBJ2-1; TRBD1 is a possible D gene (6 bases). V was pared by 4 bases and J by 4 bases, with 14 bases between. The CDR3 length is 14 residues. Germline V lookup: CDR1 SQVTM, CDR2 ANQGSEA. In DNA, the CDR3 is TGCAGCGTTGTTTGGGGGCTAGGGTACAATGAGCAGTTCTTC. It codes for CSVVWGLGYNEQFF.

The rearrangement joins TRBV20-1 to TRBJ1-1; D remains unclear. This CDR3 has 14 amino acids. The V end was cut by 2 bases, the J end by 3 bases, with 13 bases between. The germline V gene has CDR1 DFQATT and CDR2 SNEGSKA (reference sequence). Here the CDR3 reads CSARPRLPYTEAFF. The CDR3 nucleotides read TGCAGTGCTAGACCCCGACTTCCCTACACTGAAGCTTTCTTT.

The chain combines TRBV12-3 or TRBV12-4 with TRBJ2-3; TRBD2 agrees at 12 bases. The CDR3 has 16 residues. V lost 10 bases, J lost 7 bases, and 15 bases stayed unmatched. CDR3 DNA: TGTGCCACCGCCCGAACCAGGACTAGCGGGGAACATACGCAGTATTTT. Translated: CATARTRTSGEHTQYF.